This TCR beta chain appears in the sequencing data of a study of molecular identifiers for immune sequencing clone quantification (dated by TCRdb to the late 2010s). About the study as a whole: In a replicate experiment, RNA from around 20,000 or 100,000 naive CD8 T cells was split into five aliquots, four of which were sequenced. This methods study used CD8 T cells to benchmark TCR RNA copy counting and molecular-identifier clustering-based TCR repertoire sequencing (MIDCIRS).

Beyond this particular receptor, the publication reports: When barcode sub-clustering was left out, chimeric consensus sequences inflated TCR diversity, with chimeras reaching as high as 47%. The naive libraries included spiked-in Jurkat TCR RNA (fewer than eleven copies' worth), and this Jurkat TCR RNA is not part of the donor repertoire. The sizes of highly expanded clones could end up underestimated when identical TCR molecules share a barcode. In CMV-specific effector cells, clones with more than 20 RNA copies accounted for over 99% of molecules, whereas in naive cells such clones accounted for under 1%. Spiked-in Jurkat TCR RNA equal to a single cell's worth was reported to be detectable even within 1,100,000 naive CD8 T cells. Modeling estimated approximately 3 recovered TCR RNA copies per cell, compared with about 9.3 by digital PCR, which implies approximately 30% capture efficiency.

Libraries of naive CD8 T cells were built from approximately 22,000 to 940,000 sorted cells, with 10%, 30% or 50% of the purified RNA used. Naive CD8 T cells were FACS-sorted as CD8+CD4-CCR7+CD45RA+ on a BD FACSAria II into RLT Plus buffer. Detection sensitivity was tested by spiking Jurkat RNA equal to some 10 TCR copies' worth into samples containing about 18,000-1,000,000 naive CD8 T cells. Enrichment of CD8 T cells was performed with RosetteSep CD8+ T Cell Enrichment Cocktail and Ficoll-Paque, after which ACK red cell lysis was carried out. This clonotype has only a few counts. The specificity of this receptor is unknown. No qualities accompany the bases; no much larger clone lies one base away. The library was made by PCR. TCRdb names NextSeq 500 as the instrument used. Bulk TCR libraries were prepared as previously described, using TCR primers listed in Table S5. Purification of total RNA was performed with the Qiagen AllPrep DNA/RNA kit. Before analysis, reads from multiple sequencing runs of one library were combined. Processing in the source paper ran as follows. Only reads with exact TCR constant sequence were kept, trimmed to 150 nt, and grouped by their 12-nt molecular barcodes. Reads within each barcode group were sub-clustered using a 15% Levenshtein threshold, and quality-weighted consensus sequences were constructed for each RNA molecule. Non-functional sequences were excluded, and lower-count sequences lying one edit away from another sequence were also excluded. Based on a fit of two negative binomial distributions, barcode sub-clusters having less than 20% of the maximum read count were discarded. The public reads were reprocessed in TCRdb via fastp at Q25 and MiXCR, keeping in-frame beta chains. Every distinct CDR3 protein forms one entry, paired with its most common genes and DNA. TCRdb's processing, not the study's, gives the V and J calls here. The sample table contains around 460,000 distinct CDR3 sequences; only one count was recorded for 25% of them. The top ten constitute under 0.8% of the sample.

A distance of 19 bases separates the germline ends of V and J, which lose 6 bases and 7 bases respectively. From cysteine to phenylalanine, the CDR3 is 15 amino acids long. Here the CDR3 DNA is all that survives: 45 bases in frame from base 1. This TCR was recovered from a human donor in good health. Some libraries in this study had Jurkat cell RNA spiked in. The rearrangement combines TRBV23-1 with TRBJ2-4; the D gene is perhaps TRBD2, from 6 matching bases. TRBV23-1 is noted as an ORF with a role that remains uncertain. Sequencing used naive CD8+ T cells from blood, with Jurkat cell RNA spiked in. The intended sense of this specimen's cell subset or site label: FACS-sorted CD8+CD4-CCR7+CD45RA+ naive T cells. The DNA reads TGCGCCAGCAGCTGGACCCTCTCCCGGGGGAACATTCAGTACTTC. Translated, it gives CASSWTLSRGNIQYF.